These 32 T cell receptor beta chains were all obtained from the same sample, sequenced in a study of blood T cell repertoires in COVID-19 (dated by TCRdb to about 2020). Library preparation employed the immunoSEQ multiplex PCR assay. In TCRdb, the immuneACCESS table is reduced to in-frame sequences with V and J assigned. These tables do not hold every clone; where another copy was compared, an unresolved V gene accounts for under half, and the others remain unexplained. This sample comprises about 230,000 clones, 86% of them detected only once. The biggest ten clones account for approximately 3.1% of the sample. What was sequenced was PBMCs or T cells enriched from blood (not recorded which). The source of these receptors is a woman aged 45-65 years in a cohort exposed to, infected with or recovered from COVID-19 (not recorded which).

As to this clone: The junction does not match germline at one end; this may be a read error. The chain combines TRBV11-2 with TRBJ2-2; TRBD2 is a possible D gene (5 bases). There are 13 residues in the CDR3. CDR1 is SGHAT and CDR2 is FQNNGV in the germline V gene. CDR3 in DNA: TGTGCCAGCAGCTTCTTGTTGCTTCGGGGAGCTGTTTTT. This translates into CASSFLLLRGAVF.

The rearrangement links TRBV5-4 to TRBJ2-1; 8 positions match TRBD1. Germline V gene sequence: CDR1 SGHNT, CDR2 YYREEE (reference sequence). With V trimmed by 6 bases and J by 0 bases, 5 bases remained unmatched. CDR3 length equals 15 residues. CDR3 sequence (DNA): TGTGCCAGCATGGCCGGGACAGGCTCCTACAATGAGCAGTTCTTC. Amino acid sequence: CASMAGTGSYNEQFF.

The rearrangement uses TRBV7-6 and TRBJ2-3, with TRBD1 as a possible D gene (6 bases). Germline CDR1 SGHVS, CDR2 FNYEAQ. V lost 5 bases to trimming and J lost 5 bases, with 11 bases between them. This CDR3 is built from 13 residues. CDR3 protein: CASSRIQGDTQYF. The CDR3 DNA sequence: TGTGCCAGCAGCAGAATACAGGGAGATACGCAGTATTTT.

This rearrangement joins TRBV4-1 to TRBJ2-5, with TRBD2 matching over 13 bases. Germline-derived CDR1 and CDR2 are MGHRA and YSYEKL. With V trimmed by 3 bases and J by 6 bases, 7 bases remained unmatched. The CDR3 has 16 amino acids. The CDR3, as DNA: TGCGCCAGCAGCCAGTCAACTAGCGGGGGGGCGCAGACCCAGTACTTC. It codes for CASSQSTSGGAQTQYF.

This sequence joins TRBV7-9 and TRBJ2-3, with D unclear. CDR1 and CDR2 from the germline V gene are SEHNR and FQNEAQ (reference sequence). V was trimmed by 1 base and J by 4 bases, leaving 6 bases between them. This CDR3 has 13 amino acids. The CDR3 loop reads CASSLGRSDTQYF. In nucleotides, the CDR3 is TGTGCCAGCAGCTTAGGGCGGTCAGATACGCAGTATTTT.

The V call is TRBV4-1, the J call TRBJ2-3; 10 bases agree with TRBD2. CDR3 length: 17 amino acids. Trimming cost V 4 bases and J 8 bases; bases outside gene matches: 15. Germline CDR1 and CDR2: MGHRA and YSYEKL. The DNA for the CDR3 is TGCGCCAGCAGCCCACCCCCTAGCGGGGGCCGGGGGAGTACGCAGTATTTT. Translating it yields CASSPPPSGGRGSTQYF.

The chain is built from TRBV4-1 and TRBJ2-1, with D perhaps TRBD1 (6 bases). V dropped 4 bases and J dropped 9 bases, with 16 bases sitting between them. The germline V gene encodes CDR1 MGHRA and CDR2 YSYEKL. There are 14 residues in the CDR3. CDR3 region: CASSRITGSPEQFF. CDR3 in DNA: TGCGCCAGCAGCCGAATAACAGGGTCCCCTGAGCAGTTCTTC.

The chain is built from TRBV19 and TRBJ2-1; 10 bases line up with TRBD2. CDR3 size: 15 residues. Germline V gene lookup returns CDR1 LNHDA and CDR2 SQIVND (reference sequence). J gave up 8 bases and V 3 bases, and 7 bases lay outside the gene matches. As DNA, the CDR3 is TGTGCCAGTAGTATGGACCTAGCGGGGGTAGATGAGCAGTTCTTC. Residues: CASSMDLAGVDEQFF.

The chain combines TRBV30 with TRBJ1-5; 7 positions agree with TRBD1. The CDR3 spans 14 residues. V was pared by 3 bases and J by 3 bases, with 5 bases of the junction left unmatched. Germline V gene sequence: CDR1 GTSNPN, CDR2 SVGIG (reference sequence). This CDR3 reads CAWSGGTANQPQHF. The CDR3 bases are TGTGCCTGGAGCGGTGGGACAGCCAATCAGCCCCAGCATTTT.

The J gene is TRBJ2-5, the V gene TRBV29-1; D may be TRBD1 (6 bases). This CDR3 region has 14 residues. V lost 1 base, J lost 5 bases, and 14 bases lay in between. From germline, CDR1 is SQVTM and CDR2 ANQGSEA. CDR3 coding DNA: TGCAGCGTTGAAGGGCCAGGGGATCGGGAGACCCAGTACTTC. It translates to CSVEGPGDRETQYF.

The chain has TRBV5-6 and TRBJ1-1; D possibly corresponds to TRBD1 (6 bases). Deletions cut 1 base from V and 4 bases from J, with 14 bases between. Germline lookup yields CDR1 SGHDT and CDR2 YYEEEE. The CDR3 length is 15 residues. DNA for the CDR3: TGTGCCAGCAGCTTGCAACAGGGTTTGGGCACTGAAGCTTTCTTT. Translated: CASSLQQGLGTEAFF. Full variable domain (outside the CDR3, taken from reference TRBV5-6 and TRBJ1-1): DAGVTQSPTHLIKTRGQQVTLRCSPKSGHDTVSWYQQALGQGPQFIFQYYEEEERQRGNFPDRFSGHQFPNYSSELNVNALLLGDSALYLCASSLQQGLGTEAFFGQGTRLTVV.

The chain has TRBV27 and TRBJ2-2; D remains unclear. V dropped 6 bases and J dropped 8 bases, with 13 bases sitting between them. There are 13 residues in the CDR3. Germline V gene data show CDR1 as MNHEY and CDR2 as SMNVEV (reference sequence). CDR3 coding DNA: TGTGCCAGCAGAAGACACGCCGCAGGGGAGCTGTTTTTT. This codes for CASRRHAAGELFF.

Written as DNA, the CDR3 is TGTGCCAGCAGACAACCGGGACAGGGGTACAATGAGCAGTTCTTC. This encodes CASRQPGQGYNEQFF. The J gene is TRBJ2-1, the V gene TRBV7-2; 10 nucleotides line up with TRBD1. The CDR3 totals 15 residues. CDR1 is SGHTA, CDR2 FQGNSA, per germline. The V gene end was trimmed by 6 bases and the J gene end by 4 bases; junction bases not matched to a gene: 6.

The J gene is TRBJ2-3, the V gene TRBV24-1; the match to TRBD2 covers 10 bases. The CDR3 is 15 residues long. V trimming: 6 bases; J trimming: 4 bases; junction bases outside the gene matches: 6. The germline CDR1 and CDR2 sequences are KGHDR and SFDVKD. The CDR3 reads CATSRASGGSDTQYF. For the CDR3, the DNA is TGTGCCACCAGTAGGGCTAGCGGGGGTTCAGATACGCAGTATTTT.

A word on this clone: Mismatch with germline at one junction end may stem from a read error. The rearrangement links TRBV6-5 to TRBJ2-7; the D gene is possibly TRBD2 (5 bases). CDR1 MNHEY and CDR2 SVGAGI come from the germline V gene. CDR3 length: 15 residues. The CDR3 region is CASSYPTSVYREKNF. The CDR3 region has the DNA TGTGCCAGCAGTTACCCCACAAGTGTCTATAGGGAGAAGAACTTC.

The chain links TRBV15 to TRBJ1-3; a possible D gene is TRBD1 (5 bases). Germline V gives CDR1 LNHNV, CDR2 YYDKDF (reference sequence). V was clipped by 3 bases and J by 4 bases, with 16 bases between them. This CDR3 has 16 amino acids. The CDR3: CATSRRGGDVGNTIYF. Written as DNA, the CDR3 is TGTGCCACCAGCAGGAGGGGAGGGGATGTCGGAAACACCATATATTTT.

This chain links TRBV27 with TRBJ1-1, with TRBD1 as a possible D gene (5 bases). Trimming took 6 bases from V and 1 from J, leaving 18 bases between them. Germline-derived CDR1 and CDR2 are MNHEY and SMNVEV (reference sequence). The CDR3 is 16 residues long. The DNA for the CDR3 is TGTGCCAGCAGGCGGTCGGTCCCGGGGGGGAACACTGAAGCTTTCTTT. This encodes CASRRSVPGGNTEAFF.

The genes are TRBV5-1 and TRBJ2-7; 10 nucleotides match TRBD1. Per germline, CDR1 SGHRS and CDR2 YFSETQ. The V segment lost 1 base and the J segment 6 bases; nucleotides outside the gene matches: 13. This CDR3 has 17 residues. The CDR3 nucleotides are TGCGCCAGCAGCTTGATTTTTTTTTACCGGGACAGGGGCGAGCAGTACTTC. Translated, it gives CASSLIFFYRDRGEQYF.

This sequence joins TRBV7-2 and TRBJ2-4, with D hard to call. The length of the CDR3 is 15 residues. V was cut by 1 base and J by 1 base, with 8 bases left in between. Germline lookup yields CDR1 SGHTA and CDR2 FQGNSA. CDR3 protein: CASSLVRRAKNIQYF. As DNA, the CDR3 is TGTGCCAGCAGCTTAGTCAGGCGCGCCAAAAACATTCAGTACTTC.

This rearrangement joins TRBV18 to TRBJ1-1; a possible D gene is TRBD1 (6 bases). The CDR3 is 13 amino acids. V dropped 6 bases and J dropped 2 bases, with 10 bases sitting between them. CDR1 and CDR2 from the germline V gene are KGHSH and LQKENI. CDR3 nucleotide sequence: TGTGCCAGCTCCCAGGGGTTAAACACTGAAGCTTTCTTT. Translated: CASSQGLNTEAFF.

The chain links TRBV6-2 or TRBV6-3 to TRBJ1-2; 9 nucleotides agree with TRBD1. Per germline, CDR1 MNHEY and CDR2 SVGEGT. The V segment lost 2 bases and the J segment 2 bases; nucleotides outside the gene matches: 6. The length of the CDR3 is 16 residues. CDR3: CASSYAPGQGNYGYTF. The CDR3 coding sequence is TGTGCCAGCAGTTACGCCCCGGGACAGGGAAACTATGGCTACACCTTC.

The chain links TRBV4-2 to TRBJ1-2, with D possibly TRBD1 on 6 matching bases. CDR3 size: 15 residues. From germline, CDR1 is LGHNA and CDR2 YNFKEQ. The germline V and J ends were trimmed by 0 bases and 5 bases, with 13 bases remaining between them. DNA for the CDR3: TGTGCCAGCAGCCAAGATTGGGGGGGGCCTTATGGCTACACCTTC. Its protein is CASSQDWGGPYGYTF.

V gene TRBV7-2 combines with J gene TRBJ2-7; 9 bases map to TRBD1. CDR3 length: 15 amino acids. Germline values: CDR1 SGHTA, CDR2 FQGNSA. J was trimmed by 2 bases and V by 3 bases; bases with no gene match: 5. Written as DNA, the CDR3 is TGTGCCAGCAGCTTGGGACAGGGCATTACCTACGAGCAGTACTTC. This encodes CASSLGQGITYEQYF.

The chain employs TRBV12-3 or TRBV12-4 and TRBJ1-1; unclear D gene. This CDR3 contains 13 residues. V was trimmed by 8 bases and J by 1 base, leaving 11 bases between them. The CDR3 DNA sequence: TGTGCCAGCGGATTAGGGCCGAACACTGAAGCTTTCTTT. Translating gives CASGLGPNTEAFF.

The chain has TRBV11-2 and TRBJ2-7, with 8 bases aligning to TRBD1. V shed 4 bases and J 2 bases; nucleotides not matched to a gene: 13. The CDR3 runs to 17 residues. In germline, CDR1 is SGHAT, CDR2 FQNNGV. As DNA, the CDR3 is TGTGCCAGCAGCTCCAACCCCGTGGGACAGGAGACCTACGAGCAGTACTTC. Residues: CASSSNPVGQETYEQYF.

The V and J genes are TRBV6-5 and TRBJ1-2, with 8 nucleotides matching TRBD1. The CDR3 is 15 residues long. The V gene's germline CDR1 is MNHEY and CDR2 SVGAGI. V gave up 4 bases and J gave up 4 bases; unmatched junction bases: 8. CDR3 residues: CASSSPRGPLYGYTF. For the CDR3, the DNA is TGTGCCAGCAGTTCCCCCAGGGGGCCCCTCTATGGCTACACCTTC.

CDR3: CASSFVAGLAGANYEQYF. CDR3 sequence (DNA): TGTGCCAGCAGCTTTGTTGCGGGGCTAGCGGGGGCCAACTACGAGCAGTACTTC. The chain carries TRBV7-6 and TRBJ2-7; TRBD2 aligns across 10 bases. CDR1 and CDR2 (germline): SGHVS, FNYEAQ. V shed 3 bases and J 3 bases; nucleotides not matched to a gene: 14. The CDR3 loop spans 18 amino acids.

This chain uses TRBV11-2 with TRBJ1-3; 9 bases align to TRBD1. The CDR3 has 17 amino acids. CDR1 and CDR2 from the germline V gene are SGHAT and FQNNGV. V gave up 10 bases and J gave up 0 bases; unmatched junction bases: 13. The CDR3 here is CATKTGGLYNSGNTIYF. The CDR3 nucleotides read TGTGCCACCAAGACAGGGGGGCTATATAACTCTGGAAACACCATATATTTT. The entire variable domain, with the rest obtained from reference TRBV11-2 and TRBJ1-3, is as follows: EAGVAQSPRYKIIEKRQSVAFWCNPISGHATLYWYQQILGQGPKLLIQFQNNGVVDDSQLPKDRFSAERLKGVDSTLKIQPAKLEDSAVYLCATKTGGLYNSGNTIYFGEGSWLTVV.

The CDR3 DNA follows: TGTGCCAGCAGCCTAACAGGGGAGCATGGCTACACCTTC. This gives the protein CASSLTGEHGYTF. This chain connects TRBV5-4 to TRBJ1-2; 7 nucleotides agree with TRBD1. There are 13 residues in the CDR3. With V trimmed by 4 bases and J by 6 bases, 6 bases remained unmatched. Per germline, CDR1 SGHNT and CDR2 YYREEE (reference sequence).

V is TRBV3-1 (or the pseudogene TRBV3-2) and J is TRBJ2-7, with 8 bases fitting TRBD2. Germline CDR1 and CDR2: LGHDT and YNNKEL (reference sequence). J lost 9 bases, V lost 3 bases, and 4 bases had no gene match. The CDR3 is made up of 12 amino acids. The DNA of the CDR3 is TGTGCCAGCAGCCACGGGGGGGGATGGCAGTACTTC. Translated: CASSHGGGWQYF.

The chain carries TRBV4-3 and TRBJ2-6, with a possible D match to TRBD1 (6 bases). The CDR3 runs to 17 residues. Deletions cut 3 bases from V and 2 bases from J, with 14 bases between. CDR1 LGHNA and CDR2 YSLEER come from the germline V gene. Here the CDR3 reads CASSQAVTGTGANVLTF. Here the CDR3 DNA reads TGCGCCAGCAGCCAGGCCGTAACAGGGACTGGGGCCAACGTCCTGACTTTC.

The chain recombines TRBV7-3 with TRBJ2-2; no clear D. CDR3 size: 13 residues. Germline-derived CDR1 and CDR2 are SGHTA and FQGTGA. V lost 2 bases, J lost 6 bases, and 7 bases lay in between. CDR3 nucleotide sequence: TGTGCCAGCAGCTTAGACCTAGCCGGGGAGCTGTTTTTT. Encoded protein: CASSLDLAGELFF.